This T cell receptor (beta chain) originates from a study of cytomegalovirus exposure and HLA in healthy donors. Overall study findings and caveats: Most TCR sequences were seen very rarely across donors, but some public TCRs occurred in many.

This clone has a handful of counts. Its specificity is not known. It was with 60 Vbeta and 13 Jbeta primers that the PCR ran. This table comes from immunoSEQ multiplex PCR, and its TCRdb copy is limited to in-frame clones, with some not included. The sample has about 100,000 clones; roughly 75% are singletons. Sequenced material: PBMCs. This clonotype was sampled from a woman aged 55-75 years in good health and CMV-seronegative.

The CDR3 DNA is TGTGCCAGCAGCTACACAGGGAAAGGGCAGTACTTC. This gives the protein CASSYTGKGQYF. The chain joins TRBV5-6 to TRBJ2-7; D perhaps matches TRBD1 (6 bases). V was shortened by 3 bases and J by 9 bases, with 13 bases between the two germline ends. The length of the CDR3 is 12 residues. Germline V CDR1 and CDR2: SGHDT, YYEEEE.